Each of the 18 T cell receptor beta chains below was sequenced from the same sample in a study of T cell responses to AZD1222 COVID-19 vaccine. Sequencing was performed with immunoSEQ multiplex PCR; in TCRdb, only in-frame clones are kept and a portion is missing. Seen here are about 140,000 clones, around nine tenths observed once, and the top ten hold about 3.1%. Sequences were derived from peripheral blood, sampled 28 days after the second AZD1222 dose. Receptors were obtained from an adult who received the AZD1222 COVID-19 vaccine.

J is TRBJ1-5 and V is TRBV2; D possibly corresponds to TRBD1 (5 bases). V gave up 6 bases and J gave up 3 bases, with 15 bases separating them. Germline-derived CDR1 and CDR2 are SNHLY and FYNNEI. The CDR3 is made up of 15 amino acids. CDR3 nucleotide sequence: TGTGCCAGCAGGGTAGACAGAAAAGACAATCAGCCCCAGCATTTT. Translating gives CASRVDRKDNQPQHF.

The chain couples TRBV28 to TRBJ2-1; TRBD1 aligns across 10 bases. J lost 7 bases, V lost 7 bases, and 7 bases had no gene match. CDR1 MDHEN and CDR2 SYDVKM come from the germline V gene. This CDR3 contains 14 residues. CDR3 bases: TGTGCCAGCACCCCGGGGACAGGGGTAAATGAGCAGTTCTTC. Translation: CASTPGTGVNEQFF.

The chain links TRBV18 to TRBJ2-6, with D hard to call. Germline CDR1 KGHSH, CDR2 LQKENI. With 2 bases removed from V and 1 base from J, the gap between germline ends came to 18 bases. The CDR3 runs to 19 residues. In nucleotides, the CDR3 is TGTGCCAGCTCACCATCCTTCGACCCAGGAAGGTCTGGGGCCAACGTCCTGACTTTC. Protein sequence: CASSPSFDPGRSGANVLTF. Full variable domain (remainder filled in from reference TRBV18 and TRBJ2-6): NAGVMQNPRHLVRRRGQEARLRCSPMKGHSHVYWYRQLPEEGLKFMVYLQKENIIDESGMPKERFSAEFPKEGPSILRIQQVVRGDSAAYFCASSPSFDPGRSGANVLTFGAGSRLTVL.

The chain employs TRBV6-5 and TRBJ2-3, with TRBD2 as a possible D gene (6 bases). Germline CDR1 reads MNHEY; CDR2 reads SVGAGI. Deletions cut 8 bases from V and 3 bases from J, with 12 bases between. This CDR3 has 13 amino acids. DNA of the CDR3: TGTGCCAGCCGAGGAGGGAGAACAGATACGCAGTATTTT. Amino acid sequence: CASRGGRTDTQYF.

The CDR3 loop is CASSPGGRNTEAFF. The CDR3 region has the DNA TGTGCCAGCAGTCCCGGTGGGCGAAACACTGAAGCTTTCTTT. The chain links TRBV28 to TRBJ1-1, with D unresolved. Between the trimmed V and J ends, which lost 5 bases and 2 bases, there was a span of 12 bases. Germline V gene sequence: CDR1 MDHEN, CDR2 SYDVKM. This CDR3 comprises 14 residues.

The CDR3 DNA reads TGTGCCAGCAGCGTAGACGTGCTTTTGGACACTGAAGCTTTCTTT. Protein sequence: CASSVDVLLDTEAFF. This chain joins TRBV9 and TRBJ1-1, with no clear D. From germline, CDR1 is SGDLS and CDR2 YYNGEE. The CDR3 extends over 15 amino acids. V lost 0 bases and J lost 3, with 12 bases in between.

This clone was recorded only once. The chain combines TRBV21-1 with TRBJ1-4; the DNA was not compared with TRBD1, the D call given in the table. TRBV21-1 is termed a pseudogene. CDR3 length: 16 amino acids. The CDR3 sequence: CASSPGEGQGDEKLFF. Written as DNA, the CDR3 is TGTGCCAGCAGCCCGGGGGAGGGACAGGGGGATGAAAAACTGTTTTTT.

This chain uses TRBV19 with TRBJ1-1; 9 bases are a match to TRBD1. CDR1 LNHDA and CDR2 SQIVND come from the germline V gene (reference sequence). This CDR3 region has 16 residues. With V trimmed by 3 bases and J by 3 bases, 8 bases remained unmatched. The CDR3, as DNA: TGTGCCAGTAGTATGGACAGGGGCATGATGTACACTGAAGCTTTCTTT. The encoded protein is CASSMDRGMMYTEAFF. The full variable domain, in which reference TRBV19 and TRBJ1-1 provide the parts outside the CDR3, is DGGITQSPKYLFRKEGQNVTLSCEQNLNHDAMYWYRQDPGQGLRLIYYSQIVNDFQKGDIAEGYSVSREKKESFPLTVTSAQKNPTAFYLCASSMDRGMMYTEAFFGQGTRLTVV.

The chain is built from TRBV4-1 and TRBJ2-7; D possibly corresponds to TRBD2 (6 bases). Germline CDR1 MGHRA, CDR2 YSYEKL. The CDR3 is 14 amino acids. Trimming left V 4 bases short and J 6 bases short, with 16 bases between. In DNA, the CDR3 is TGCGCCAGCAGCCCGATGGGACTTGATCCCGAGCAGTACTTC. Amino acids: CASSPMGLDPEQYF.

The chain couples TRBV7-2 to TRBJ1-3; D is perhaps TRBD1 (6 bases). This CDR3 region has 15 residues. CDR1 SGHTA and CDR2 FQGNSA come from the germline V gene. Trimming removed 4 bases at V and 0 bases at J, with 10 bases between. DNA for the CDR3: TGTGCCAGCAGCTCTATAGGGGGCTCTGGAAACACCATATATTTT. Protein: CASSSIGGSGNTIYF.

On this clone itself: This CDR3 is also generated by other DNA sequences in the sample. This sequence joins TRBV19 and TRBJ1-1; perhaps TRBD1 as D (6 bases). Between the trimmed V and J ends, which lost 3 bases and 0 bases, there was a span of 11 bases. This CDR3 comprises 15 residues. The germline V gene has CDR1 LNHDA and CDR2 SQIVND (reference sequence). The CDR3, as DNA: TGTGCCAGTAGTATCAGGGGCGAGATGAACACTGAAGCTTTCTTT. Translating gives CASSIRGEMNTEAFF. Supplemented by reference TRBV19 and TRBJ1-1, the full variable domain reads DGGITQSPKYLFRKEGQNVTLSCEQNLNHDAMYWYRQDPGQGLRLIYYSQIVNDFQKGDIAEGYSVSREKKESFPLTVTSAQKNPTAFYLCASSIRGEMNTEAFFGQGTRLTVV.

This sequence joins TRBV27 and TRBJ2-1; D may be TRBD1 (5 bases). This CDR3 region has 14 residues. Germline V CDR1 and CDR2: MNHEY, SMNVEV (reference sequence). The V end was cut by 5 bases, the J end by 2 bases, with 10 bases between. CDR3 nucleotides: TGTGCCAGCAGTCTCCAGGGCCCCTACAATGAGCAGTTCTTC. Its protein product is CASSLQGPYNEQFF.

This rearrangement joins TRBV5-1 to TRBJ2-7, with D unresolved. Trimming shortened V by 0 bases and J by 4 bases, and 8 bases separated the two germline ends. The V gene's germline CDR1 is SGHRS and CDR2 YFSETQ. CDR3 length: 13 residues. The CDR3 DNA sequence: TGCGCCAGCAGCTTGGGGAACGCTTACGAGCAGTACTTC. This gives the protein CASSLGNAYEQYF.

The rearrangement uses TRBV7-3 and TRBJ2-3; perhaps TRBD2 as D (6 bases). CDR1 is SGHTA and CDR2 is FQGTGA in the germline V gene. The CDR3 length is 15 residues. Trimming removed 5 bases from V and 6 bases from J, with 18 bases in between. CDR3 in amino acids: CASSLGGAEGDTQYF. Here the CDR3 DNA reads TGTGCCAGCAGCCTCGGGGGTGCGGAGGGGGATACGCAGTATTTT.

This chain connects TRBV19 to TRBJ1-2; no clear D gene. Germline lookup yields CDR1 LNHDA and CDR2 SQIVND (reference sequence). The CDR3 extends over 13 amino acids. The V end lost 6 bases, the J end lost 7 bases, and 15 bases lay between the germline ends. The CDR3 is CASSGQVITGYTF. The CDR3 DNA reads as TGTGCCAGTAGCGGGCAGGTGATTACTGGCTACACCTTC. Full variable domain (missing parts from reference TRBV19 and TRBJ1-2): DGGITQSPKYLFRKEGQNVTLSCEQNLNHDAMYWYRQDPGQGLRLIYYSQIVNDFQKGDIAEGYSVSREKKESFPLTVTSAQKNPTAFYLCASSGQVITGYTFGSGTRLTVV.

The J gene is TRBJ2-2, the V gene TRBV5-1; tentatively, D is TRBD2 (6 bases). The CDR3 totals 17 residues. The V gene's germline CDR1 is SGHRS and CDR2 YFSETQ. Trimming removed 0 bases from V and 4 bases from J, with 16 bases in between. CDR3 nucleotide sequence: TGCGCCAGCAGCTTGGTTCCCAGCGGGCAGCTCACCGGGGAGCTGTTTTTT. Its protein product is CASSLVPSGQLTGELFF.

The chain combines TRBV4-1 with TRBJ2-5; D gene ambiguous. CDR1 is MGHRA, CDR2 YSYEKL, per germline. V dropped 0 bases and J dropped 4 bases, with 12 bases sitting between them. The CDR3 has 15 amino acids. CDR3 amino acids: CASSQDVTTPETQYF. For the CDR3, the DNA is TGCGCCAGCAGCCAAGATGTAACTACTCCAGAGACCCAGTACTTC.

The chain employs TRBV2 and TRBJ1-5, with D tentatively TRBD1 (6 bases). V lost 0 bases and J lost 0, with 6 bases in between. This CDR3 is built from 15 residues. Germline CDR1 and CDR2: SNHLY and FYNNEI. The CDR3 sequence: CASSEAGGSNQPQHF. DNA for the CDR3: TGTGCCAGCAGTGAAGCAGGGGGTAGCAATCAGCCCCAGCATTTT.